This T cell receptor (beta chain) was identified during a study of OX40 agonist ivuxolimab in advanced cancers. The CDR3 has 18 residues. Per the germline V gene, CDR1 is SGHAT and CDR2 is FQNNGV. J lost 4 bases, V lost 2 bases, and 10 bases had no gene match. The table came from immunoSEQ multiplex PCR; TCRdb's copy has only in-frame clones and leaves some out. The table records roughly 34,000 clones, approximately 79% of them present only once. The chain carries TRBV11-2 and TRBJ2-3, with 12 bases that match TRBD1. The sequence was obtained from an adult with an advanced solid tumor such as melanoma, head and neck, liver or kidney cancer. This specimen consisted of CD4+ or CD8+ T cells sorted from blood, obtained in a trial of the OX40 agonist ivuxolimab. DNA for the CDR3: TGTGCCAGCAGCTTACCCGGGACAGGGGGCATGGGGGCAGATACGCAGTATTTT. The encoded protein is CASSLPGTGGMGADTQYF.